This T cell receptor (beta chain) was captured by sequencing in a study of blood T cell repertoires in COVID-19. This clone was observed at least ten times. The trim removed 5 bases at V and 0 bases at J, leaving 4 bases unmatched. Germline values: CDR1 MRHNA, CDR2 SNTAGT. This CDR3 contains 15 residues. TCRdb's copy holds only in-frame clones and misses some; the assay was immunoSEQ multiplex PCR. The sample yields 150,000 to 200,000 clones, over 80% seen once. The origin of this receptor is a woman of 80 years or more with active or convalescent COVID-19. The chain combines TRBV6-4 with TRBJ1-5; TRBD1 matches 7 bases. What was sequenced was peripheral blood. This chain's CDR3 is CASSPDRYSNQPQHF. The CDR3 DNA reads as TGTGCCAGCAGTCCGGACAGGTATAGCAATCAGCCCCAGCATTTT.